Here is one T cell receptor (beta chain) with its context. Random-hexamer reverse transcription was applied to 0.5 to 1 ug RNA. TCRdb fed the immunoSEQ multiplex PCR reads into MiXCR, producing one record per CDR3 protein. The sample lists 150,000 or so distinct CDR3 sequences, around 95% occurring once. These data come from a study of CD8 T cells in Susac syndrome. Sequencing of TCR beta drew on CD8+ and CD4+ T cells from blood. TEMRA cells were enriched by FACS, while CD8+ and CD4+ T cells were obtained through a negative isolation that was performed magnetically. Sequencing input: CD4+ T cells from PBMCs. The origin of this receptor is a human donor in good health.

CDR3 loop: CASSHRYNEQFF. The CDR3 bases are TGTGCCAGCAGCCACAGGTACAATGAGCAGTTCTTC. The gene calls are TRBV14 and TRBJ2-1; D is undetermined. The length of the CDR3 is 12 residues. The germline V gene has CDR1 SGHDN and CDR2 FVKESK. V lost 3 bases, J lost 4 bases, and 4 bases lay in between.